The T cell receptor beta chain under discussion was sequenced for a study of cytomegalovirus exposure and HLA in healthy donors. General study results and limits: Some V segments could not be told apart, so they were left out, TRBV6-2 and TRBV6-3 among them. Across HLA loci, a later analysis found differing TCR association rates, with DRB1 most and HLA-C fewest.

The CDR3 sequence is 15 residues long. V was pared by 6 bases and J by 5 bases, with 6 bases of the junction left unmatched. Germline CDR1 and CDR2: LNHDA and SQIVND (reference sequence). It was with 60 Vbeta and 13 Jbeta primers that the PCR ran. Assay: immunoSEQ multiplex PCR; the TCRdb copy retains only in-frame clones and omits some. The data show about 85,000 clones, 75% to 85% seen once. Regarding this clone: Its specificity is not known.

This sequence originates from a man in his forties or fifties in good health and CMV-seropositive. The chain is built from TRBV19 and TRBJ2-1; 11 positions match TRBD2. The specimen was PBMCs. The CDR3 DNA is TGTGCCAGTAGGAGGGCTAGCGGGAGGAACAATGAGCAGTTCTTC. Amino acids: CASRRASGRNNEQFF.